Listed below are T cell receptor beta chains from one sample, sequenced in a study of cytomegalovirus exposure and HLA in healthy donors. The table came from immunoSEQ multiplex PCR; TCRdb's copy has only in-frame clones and leaves some out. The sample carries roughly 200,000 clones, roughly 80% recorded once. The specimen sequenced was PBMCs. The receptors here all came from a man aged 25-45 years in good health and CMV-seronegative. Each CDR3 is given with its conserved first and last residue. D genes are given only for firm matches. Only some rows state a clone size, as once, few, many or a class for expanded clones.

TRBJ2-5,.,TRBV28,.,TGTGCCAGCAGCTTAACCCTCAGTAGCATAGAGACCCAGTACTTC,CASSLTLSSIETQYF
TRBJ2-3,TRBD2,TRBV4-1,once,TGCGCCAGCAGCCAAGGAGAGGCGGGGGGGCAGGCTACGCAGTATTTT,CASSQGEAGGQATQYF
TRBJ1-6,.,TRBV13,few,TGTGCCAGCAGCTTAGACAGGGCGAGTAATTCACCCCTCCACTTT,CASSLDRASNSPLHF
TRBJ1-4,.,TRBV11-2,.,TGTGCCAGCAGCTTAGCAGGGTACGGTGAAAAACTGTTTTTT,CASSLAGYGEKLFF
TRBJ2-3,.,TRBV5-4,.,TGTGCCAGCAGCTCCAAGCTGGAGGCGGATACGCAGTATTTT,CASSSKLEADTQYF
TRBJ1-1,.,TRBV6-6,.,TGTGCCAGCAGTACGGGGGGTGAAGCTTTCTTT,CASSTGGEAFF
TRBJ1-4,.,TRBV28,.,TGTGCCAGCAGTTTTATAAGGGGCGAAAAACTGTTTTTT,CASSFIRGEKLFF
TRBJ2-7,TRBD2,TRBV28,few,TGTGCCAGCAGTTTGACTAGCGGGGGGCCTTATAGCTCCTACGAGCAGTACTTC,CASSLTSGGPYSSYEQYF
TRBJ1-3,.,TRBV19,.,TGTGCCAGTAGTATGTGGACTGCCGCTCTCTCTGGAAACACCATATATTTT,CASSMWTAALSGNTIYF
TRBJ1-5,.,TRBV6-6,few,TGTGCCAGCAGTTACACAGGGAACAATCAGCCCCAGCATTTT,CASSYTGNNQPQHF
TRBJ1-5,.,TRBV18,.,TGTGCCAGCTCGCAGCAGGGGAATAGCAATCAGCCCCAGCATTTT,CASSQQGNSNQPQHF
TRBJ2-7,.,TRBV28,.,TGTGCCAGCAGCGGACGGGGGGCTTCGAGCTCCTACGAGCAGTACTTC,CASSGRGASSSYEQYF
TRBJ2-7,.,TRBV7-9,.,TGTGCCAGCAGCCAACCCCAGGGGAAAGGCTACGAGCAGTACTTC,CASSQPQGKGYEQYF
TRBJ2-2,TRBD2,TRBV6-5,.,TGTGCCAGCAGTTACCCTGCGTCGGGGGGGGTCAGGGAGCTGTTTTTT,CASSYPASGGVRELFF
TRBJ1-2,.,TRBV5-4,.,TGTGCCAGCAGCCTGGGAGCACTCTATGGCTACACCTTC,CASSLGALYGYTF
TRBJ1-1,.,TRBV6-1,.,TGTGCCAGCAGTGCCCGGACTAATGAAGCTTTCTTT,CASSARTNEAFF
TRBJ1-4,.,TRBV4-1,few,TGCGCCAGCAGCCAAGGTACAGGTGCAACTAATGAAAAACTGTTTTTT,CASSQGTGATNEKLFF
TRBJ2-5,.,TRBV7-9,.,TGTGCCAGCAGCCGATTCCCACGGGTCAACCAAGAGACCCAGTACTTC,CASSRFPRVNQETQYF
TRBJ1-6,.,TRBV7-6,.,TGTGCCAGCAGCGGACACTGGGGAAGCAAGGATAATTCACCCCTCCACTTT,CASSGHWGSKDNSPLHF
TRBJ2-1,TRBD2,TRBV19,.,TGTGCCAGTAGTACTAGCGGGGGGGCTTACAATGAGCAGTTCTTC,CASSTSGGAYNEQFF
TRBJ2-2,TRBD2,TRBV2,.,TGTGCCAGCAAACGGCCTAGCGGGGACACCGGGGAGCTGTTTTTT,CASKRPSGDTGELFF
TRBJ2-1,.,TRBV5-5,.,TGTGCCAGCAGCTTGGAGGACACCGAGCAGTTCTTC,CASSLEDTEQFF
TRBJ1-6,.,TRBV28,.,TGTGCCACCAATTCTCGCGGCAAGGACTTACGTCCACCCCTCCACTTT,CATNSRGKDLRPPLHF
TRBJ2-7,TRBD1,TRBV4-1,.,TGCGCCAGCAGTACACTTTTCCGGGACAGCGGCGAGCAGTACTTC,CASSTLFRDSGEQYF
TRBJ2-5,.,TRBV5-1,.,TGCGCCAGCAGCAACTACAGGGGAGGCCAAGAGACCCAGTACTTC,CASSNYRGGQETQYF
TRBJ1-2,.,TRBV6-1,.,TGTGCCAGCAGTGAAGGGGGGGTATACTATGGCTACACCTTC,CASSEGGVYYGYTF
TRBJ2-2,.,TRBV27,.,TGTGCCAGCAGTACCCAGGGTTTCGGGGAGCTGTTTTTT,CASSTQGFGELFF
TRBJ2-7,TRBD1,TRBV5-4,.,TGTGCCAGCAGCGCAACGGGACAGGGGGTCTACGAGCAGTACTTC,CASSATGQGVYEQYF
TRBJ1-2,.,TRBV28,.,TGTGCCAGCAGTTTAGCCCCCGACAGTAACTATGGCTACACCTTC,CASSLAPDSNYGYTF
TRBJ2-3,.,TRBV1,.,TGCACCAGCAGCCATCAGGTAGAGCGGGGGAGGAACACAGATACGCAGTATTTT,CTSSHQVERGRNTDTQYF
TRBJ1-5,.,TRBV27,.,TGTGCCAGCAGTTTTTACAGGGAAGATCAGCCCCAGCATTTT,CASSFYREDQPQHF
TRBJ2-3,.,TRBV7-9,.,TGTGCCAGCAGCCCACGGTCGGGAGGGGGCAAGGGGGATACGCAGTATTTT,CASSPRSGGGKGDTQYF
TRBJ2-7,.,TRBV28,once,TGTGCCAGCAGTTCCCGACAGGACGAGCAGTACTTC,CASSSRQDEQYF